This record concerns one T cell receptor (beta chain) sequence. No antigen is known for it. No quality values exist for individual bases; no much larger clone is one base distant. Unmatched junction bases come to 8, with V trimmed by 5 bases and J by 5 bases. The CDR3 runs 14 amino acids, cysteine and phenylalanine included. Here the CDR3 DNA is all that survives: 42 bases in frame from base 1. The germline V gene (reference sequence) gives CDR1 as PRHDT and CDR2 as FYEKMQ. The trial excluded patients who had a history of autoimmune disease or were on systemic immunosuppression. In every dose cohort, peripheral blood was drawn for TCR sequencing at baseline, cycle 4 day 1, and cycle 7 day 1. Samples were obtained from an open-label, multicenter, first-in-human phase I dose-escalation trial of ivuxolimab. The trial enrolled adults with locally advanced or metastatic head and neck squamous cell, hepatocellular, melanoma or renal cell carcinoma. CD4+ and CD8+ T cells were sorted separately from peripheral blood before TCR sequencing.

This specimen belongs to a study of OX40 agonist ivuxolimab in advanced cancers. Regarding the complete study: Ivuxolimab was a fully human IgG2 agonistic monoclonal antibody targeting the costimulatory receptor OX40 (CD134). Peripheral TCRbeta sequencing aimed to test whether ivuxolimab altered TCR sequence diversity and caused clonal T-cell expansion. Prior anti-PD-1, anti-PD-L1 or anti-CTLA-4 therapy was permitted, and about 40% of dose-escalation patients had received checkpoint inhibitors. The paper covers the monotherapy dose-escalation part of the phase I ivuxolimab trial, which included N ≈ 54 patients. Intravenous ivuxolimab was administered to patients every 2 weeks at six dose levels: 0.01, 0.1, 0.3, 1.5, 3 and 10 mg/kg. In the dose-escalation cohort, 70% to 85% of patients were male, and the mean age was roughly 60 years with a range of roughly 20 to 80. Among the roughly 54 dose-escalation patients, around 19 had hepatocellular carcinoma, 15 or so melanoma, 9 renal cell carcinoma and 9 head and neck cancer. Partial responses were achieved by three dose-escalation patients, of whom one had hepatocellular carcinoma and two had cutaneous melanoma.

Paper-wide results and their limitations: Partial responders in the 0.1-3.0 mg/kg groups had among the lowest normalized peripheral clonal expansion, especially among CD8+ T cells. Antigen specificity was not determined for the clonally expanded peripheral T cells. Low levels of normalized T-cell clonal expansion were also seen in some patients who did not respond. On average, CD8+ T cells showed more expanded clones than CD4+ T cells after ivuxolimab. At doses from 0.1 to 3.0 mg/kg, clonal expansion was seen in both CD4+ and CD8+ blood T cells between baseline and week 6.

Genomic DNA was extracted from sorted cells for sequencing of the TCRbeta CDR3 region. TCRbeta CDR3 regions were sequenced using the immunoSEQ Assay. Not all clones reach the TCRdb copy of this immuneACCESS table, which keeps in-frame sequences only. Checked studies attribute under half of the gap to unresolved V genes and leave the rest unexplained. A total of 30,000 or so clones appear in this sample, 90% of them only once. About a quarter of the sample is taken by the ten largest. This TCR came from an adult with an advanced solid tumor such as melanoma, head and neck, liver or kidney cancer. The sequence joins TRBV13 to TRBJ2-5, and 7 junctional nucleotides match TRBD1. The sample here was CD4+ or CD8+ T cells sorted from blood, taken in a trial of the OX40 agonist ivuxolimab. The CDR3: CASSPTGPKETQYF. The DNA reads as follows: TGTGCCAGCAGCCCGACAGGGCCAAAGGAGACCCAGTACTTC. The full variable domain, completed from the reference TRBV13 and TRBJ2-5 proteins outside the CDR3, reads AAGVIQSPRHLIKEKRETATLKCYPIPRHDTVYWYQQGPGQDPQFLISFYEKMQSDKGSIPDRFSAQQFSDYHSELNMSSLELGDSALYFCASSPTGPKETQYFGPGTRLLVL.